The 11 T cell receptor beta chains reported below all come from one sample, sequenced in a study of T cell responses to AZD1222 COVID-19 vaccine. Clones were read by immunoSEQ multiplex PCR, and TCRdb kept only the in-frame ones, dropping some. This sample yields around 160,000 clones, of which under 95% are seen a single time; roughly 5.6% belongs to the top ten. The sample in question was peripheral blood, obtained 28 days after the second AZD1222 dose. The receptors shown here come from an adult who received the AZD1222 COVID-19 vaccine.

This chain connects TRBV6-1 to TRBJ2-7; 8 bases map to TRBD2. V shed 7 bases and J 6 bases; nucleotides not matched to a gene: 5. Per germline, CDR1 MNHNS and CDR2 SASEGT. The CDR3 contains 12 residues. The CDR3 sequence is CASTPREGEQYF. DNA of the CDR3: TGTGCCAGCACCCCCCGGGAGGGCGAGCAGTACTTC.

V gene TRBV28 combines with J gene TRBJ1-3; maybe TRBD1 (6 bases). The CDR3 has 14 residues. V shed 6 bases and J shed 4 bases, with 13 bases lying between them. Germline CDR1 and CDR2: MDHEN and SYDVKM. CDR3 in amino acids: CASSAGVWGNTIYF. CDR3 sequence (DNA): TGTGCCAGCAGCGCAGGGGTGTGGGGAAACACCATATATTTT.

This clone was seen once. V is TRBV7-9 and J is TRBJ1-2; D is possibly TRBD1 (6 bases). V lost 9 bases and J lost 13, with 27 bases in between. Germline-derived CDR1 and CDR2 are SEHNR and FQNEAQ (reference sequence). The CDR3 is 14 residues long. The CDR3 loop reads CARIPGHPKMQRTF. The CDR3 coding sequence is TGTGCCAGAATTCCGGGACACCCCAAAATGCAGCGCACCTTC.

The genes are TRBV7-8 and TRBJ2-1, with TRBD2 identical over 15 bases. CDR1 is SGHVS, CDR2 FQNEAQ, per germline. The trim removed 5 bases at V and 9 bases at J, leaving 5 bases unmatched. The CDR3 has 15 residues. CDR3 sequence: CASSPGLAGGVEQFF. The CDR3 region has the DNA TGTGCCAGCAGCCCGGGACTAGCGGGAGGCGTTGAGCAGTTCTTC.

This clone is a singleton in its sample. This rearrangement joins TRBV6-5 to TRBJ1-5; D uncertain. In germline, CDR1 is MNHEY, CDR2 SVGAGI. The CDR3 spans 15 residues. V gave up 0 bases and J gave up 1 base, with 7 bases separating them. CDR3 residues: CASSYSIRSNQPQHF. The DNA for the CDR3 is TGTGCCAGCAGTTACTCGATCAGAAGCAATCAGCCCCAGCATTTT.

This chain links TRBV5-1 with TRBJ1-5; 10 nucleotides agree with TRBD1. The CDR3 loop spans 15 amino acids. Germline trimming cut 0 bases from V and 7 bases from J; bases unmatched to any gene: 4. CDR1 SGHRS and CDR2 YFSETQ come from the germline V gene. The CDR3 protein is CASSLAGTGDQPQHF. CDR3 bases: TGCGCCAGCAGCTTGGCCGGGACAGGGGACCAGCCCCAGCATTTT.

The V call is TRBV21-1, the J call TRBJ1-1; TRBD1 reflects the table's D call only, with no check against the DNA. TRBV21-1 is reported as a pseudogene. The CDR3 is 12 amino acids. The CDR3 reads CASSNGDREAFF. CDR3 in DNA: TGTGCCAGCAGCAACGGCGACAGGGAAGCTTTCTTT.

The chain employs TRBV18 and TRBJ2-2, with 8 bases fitting TRBD2. V shed 7 bases and J 0 bases; nucleotides not matched to a gene: 4. Germline V gene data show CDR1 as KGHSH and CDR2 as LQKENI. The CDR3 has 15 residues. CDR3 region: CASLRGGANTGELFF. CDR3 in DNA: TGTGCCAGCTTACGGGGGGGAGCGAACACCGGGGAGCTGTTTTTT.

The chain carries TRBV29-1 and TRBJ2-7, with 7 bases matching TRBD2. V was clipped by 4 bases and J by 5 bases; unmatched bases: 11. CDR1 SQVTM and CDR2 ANQGSEA come from the germline V gene. This CDR3 comprises 14 residues. CDR3 sequence: CSVGRPGGSNEQYF. The CDR3 coding sequence is TGCAGCGTTGGACGGCCGGGAGGAAGTAACGAGCAGTACTTC.

The V and J genes are TRBV30 and TRBJ1-1; TRBD1 aligns across 7 bases. Germline V gene lookup returns CDR1 GTSNPN and CDR2 SVGIG (reference sequence). The J segment lost 7 bases and the V segment lost 0 bases, leaving 8 bases of the junction unmatched. This CDR3 is 14 amino acids long. CDR3 DNA: TGTGCCTGGAGTGTTAAGGGGGCGCGGGGTGAAGCTTTCTTT. Its protein is CAWSVKGARGEAFF.

This rearrangement joins TRBV28 to TRBJ1-2; 7 bases align to TRBD1. This CDR3 is 13 amino acids long. Per the germline V gene, CDR1 is MDHEN and CDR2 is SYDVKM. With 11 bases clipped from V and 5 bases from J, the junction kept 11 bases outside the gene matches. CDR3 amino acids: CAGFGTEPYGYTF. CDR3 in DNA: TGTGCCGGGTTCGGGACAGAGCCTTATGGCTACACCTTC.